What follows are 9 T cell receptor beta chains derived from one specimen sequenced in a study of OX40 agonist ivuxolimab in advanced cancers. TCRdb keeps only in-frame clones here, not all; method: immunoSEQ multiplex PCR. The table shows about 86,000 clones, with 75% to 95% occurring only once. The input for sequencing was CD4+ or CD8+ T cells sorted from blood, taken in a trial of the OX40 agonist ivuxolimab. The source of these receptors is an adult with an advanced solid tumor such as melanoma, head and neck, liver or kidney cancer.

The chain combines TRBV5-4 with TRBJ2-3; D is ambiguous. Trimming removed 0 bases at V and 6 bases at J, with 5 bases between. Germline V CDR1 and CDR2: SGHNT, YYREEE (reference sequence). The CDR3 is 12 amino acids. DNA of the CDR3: TGTGCCAGCAGCTTGGTACAGGATACGCAGTATTTT. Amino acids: CASSLVQDTQYF.

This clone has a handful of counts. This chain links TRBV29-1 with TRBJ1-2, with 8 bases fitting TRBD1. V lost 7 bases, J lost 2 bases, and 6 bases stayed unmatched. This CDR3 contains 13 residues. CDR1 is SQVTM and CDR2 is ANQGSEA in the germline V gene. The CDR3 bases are TGCAGCGCCGGGACAGGAGCGAACTATGGCTACACCTTC. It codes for CSAGTGANYGYTF.

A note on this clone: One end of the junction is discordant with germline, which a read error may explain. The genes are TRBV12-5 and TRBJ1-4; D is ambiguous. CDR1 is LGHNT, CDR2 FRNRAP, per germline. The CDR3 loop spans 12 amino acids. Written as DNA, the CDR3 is TGTACTAGTGGGGAAAAGACTGGGGAACTGTTTTTT. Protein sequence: CTSGEKTGELFF.

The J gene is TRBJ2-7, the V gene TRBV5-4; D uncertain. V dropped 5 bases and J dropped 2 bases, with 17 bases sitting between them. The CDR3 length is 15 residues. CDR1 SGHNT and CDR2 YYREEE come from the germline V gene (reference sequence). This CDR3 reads CASSQDGGGTYEQYF. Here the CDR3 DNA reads TGTGCCAGCAGTCAGGACGGCGGTGGAACCTACGAGCAGTACTTC.

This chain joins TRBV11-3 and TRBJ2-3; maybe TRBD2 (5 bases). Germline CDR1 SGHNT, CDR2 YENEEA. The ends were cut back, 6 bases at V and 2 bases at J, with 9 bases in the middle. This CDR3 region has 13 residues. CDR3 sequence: CASSRGLTDTQYF. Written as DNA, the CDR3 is TGTGCCAGCAGTCGGGGTCTCACAGATACGCAGTATTTT. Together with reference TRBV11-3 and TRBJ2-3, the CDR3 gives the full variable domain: EAGVVQSPRYKIIEKKQPVAFWCNPISGHNTLYWYLQNLGQGPELLIRYENEEAVDDSQLPKDRFSAERLKGVDSTLKIQPAELGDSAVYLCASSRGLTDTQYFGPGTRLTVL.

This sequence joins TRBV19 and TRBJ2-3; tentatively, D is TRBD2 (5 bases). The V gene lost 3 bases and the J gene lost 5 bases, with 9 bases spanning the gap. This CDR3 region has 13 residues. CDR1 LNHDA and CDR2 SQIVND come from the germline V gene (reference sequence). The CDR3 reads CASSIWGVDTQYF. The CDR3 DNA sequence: TGTGCCAGTAGTATCTGGGGAGTAGATACGCAGTATTTT.

CDR3 residues: CASTTDREEAYEQYF. The CDR3 coding sequence is TGTGCCAGCACCACGGACAGGGAAGAAGCCTACGAGCAGTACTTC. The chain couples TRBV6-1 to TRBJ2-7; 8 bases agree with TRBD1. The CDR3 extends over 15 amino acids. With V trimmed by 7 bases and J by 2 bases, 10 bases remained unmatched. CDR1 is MNHNS and CDR2 is SASEGT in the germline V gene.

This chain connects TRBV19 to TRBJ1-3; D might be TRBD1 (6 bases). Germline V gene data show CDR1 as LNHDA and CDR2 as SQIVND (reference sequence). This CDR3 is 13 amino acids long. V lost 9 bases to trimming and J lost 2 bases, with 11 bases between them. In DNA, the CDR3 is TGTGCCAGCCTGGACAGTACTGGAAACACCATATATTTT. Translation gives CASLDSTGNTIYF.

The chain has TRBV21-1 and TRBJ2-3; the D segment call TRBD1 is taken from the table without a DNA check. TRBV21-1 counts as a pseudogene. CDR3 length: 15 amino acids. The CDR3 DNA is TGTGCCAGCAGCAAAGGGACAGGGGAAACAGATACGCAGTATTTT. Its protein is CASSKGTGETDTQYF.